A selection of T cell receptor beta chains follows, all from one sample in a study of blood T cell repertoires in COVID-19. Profiled with immunoSEQ multiplex PCR; TCRdb holds only in-frame clones, not every one. Among fewer than 200,000 clones listed, around three quarters were seen once. What was sequenced was peripheral blood. The receptors here all came from a man in his 70s with active or convalescent COVID-19. Each CDR3 is given with its conserved first and last residue. A D gene is named only where the DNA matches it firmly. A row's size may be missing; if present it is once, few, many or a size class.

j_call,d_call,clone_size,v_call,cdr3_nt,cdr3_aa
TRBJ2-2,TRBD1,.,TRBV24-1,TGTGCCACCAGTGATACCGGACAGGGGGCTGGCGGGGAGCTGTTTTTT,CATSDTGQGAGGELFF
TRBJ2-1,TRBD2,.,TRBV6-5,TGTGCCAGCAGTCCACTAGCGACAGAGCAGTTCTTC,CASSPLATEQFF
TRBJ1-2,.,.,TRBV6-5,TGTGCCAGCAGGTCCCAGGGTGGTGGCTACACCTTC,CASRSQGGGYTF
TRBJ2-2,.,few,TRBV7-9,TGTGCCAGCAGCTTAGGAGCCCCCGGGGAGCTGTTTTTT,CASSLGAPGELFF
TRBJ2-7,.,.,TRBV6-5,TGTGCCAGCAGTTACGCTGGACAAAGCTACGAGCAGTACTTC,CASSYAGQSYEQYF
TRBJ1-6,.,.,TRBV12-3/TRBV12-4,TGTGCCAGCAGTTTTGGGCAGGAAGCACCCCTCCACTTT,CASSFGQEAPLHF
TRBJ1-1,.,.,TRBV6-5,TGTGCCAGCAGTTACGGGGGGGCGGGTGAAGCTTTCTTT,CASSYGGAGEAFF
TRBJ1-6,.,.,TRBV7-9,TGTGCCAGCAGCTTGGGTCAGGATAATTCACCCCTCCACTTT,CASSLGQDNSPLHF
TRBJ1-1,.,.,TRBV19,TGTGCCAGTACTGAAAGGGGTTTCCTCGGTGAAGCTTTCTTT,CASTERGFLGEAFF
TRBJ1-6,.,many,TRBV10-3,TGTGCCATCAGTGAAGTGGTCCTCGAGGTCCTCCACTTT,CAISEVVLEVLHF
TRBJ1-5,.,.,TRBV6-1,TGTGCCAGCAGTGAACTGGAGGGGCTGCAGCCCCAGCATTTT,CASSELEGLQPQHF
TRBJ1-1,.,.,TRBV5-1,TGCGCCAGCAGCTTGGTGGGCCTGAACACTGAAGCTTTCTTT,CASSLVGLNTEAFF
TRBJ1-2,.,.,TRBV5-5,TGTGCCAGCAGCTTGCCAGGGGATTTTAGATATGGCTACACCTTC,CASSLPGDFRYGYTF
TRBJ1-5,TRBD1,once,TRBV12-3/TRBV12-4,TGTGCCAGCAGGGGACAGTGGAATCAGCCCCAGCATTTT,CASRGQWNQPQHF
TRBJ1-2,.,.,TRBV30,TGTGCCTGGAGTGGGCCCCAGGTGTACAACTATGGCTACACCTTC,CAWSGPQVYNYGYTF
TRBJ1-5,.,.,TRBV19,TGTGCCAGTAGTATTAGGGGGGGCGAGCCCCAGCATTTT,CASSIRGGEPQHF
TRBJ2-3,TRBD2,.,TRBV2,TGTGCCAGCAGTGAGGGGACTAGCGGGGGAGTCACAGATACGCAGTATTTT,CASSEGTSGGVTDTQYF